The 9 T cell receptor beta chains below come from one sample, sequenced in a study of technical replicates of blood from a few donors. TCRdb keeps only in-frame clones here, not all; method: immunoSEQ multiplex PCR. This sample has about 73,000 clones, with roughly 90% found just once. The specimen sequenced was PBMCs. The source is a human donor in good health. Some clones in this sample may be carry-over from other donors' samples.

The CDR3 loop is CASSLRGLAGVIYTDTQYF. The CDR3 coding sequence is TGTGCCAGCAGTTTACGAGGACTAGCGGGGGTTATATACACAGATACGCAGTATTTT. The chain is built from TRBV27 and TRBJ2-3; 13 nucleotides match TRBD2. CDR1 is MNHEY, CDR2 SMNVEV, per germline (reference sequence). The CDR3 sequence is 19 residues long. V trimming: 2 bases; J trimming: 2 bases; junction bases outside the gene matches: 10.

V and J are TRBV7-2 and TRBJ2-2; 7 bases are a match to TRBD2. This CDR3 has 15 residues. After removal of 2 bases from V and 0 bases from J, the junction contained 0 bases not matched to a gene. Germline values: CDR1 SGHTA, CDR2 FQGNSA. For the CDR3, the DNA is TGTGCCAGCAGCTTAAGCGGGACGAACACCGGGGAGCTGTTTTTT. It specifies CASSLSGTNTGELFF. The full variable domain, with the rest looked up from reference TRBV7-2 and TRBJ2-2, is GAGVSQSPSNKVTEKGKDVELRCDPISGHTALYWYRQSLGQGLEFLIYFQGNSAPDKSGLPSDRFSAERTGGSVSTLTIQRTQQEDSAVYLCASSLSGTNTGELFFGEGSRLTVL.

This sequence joins TRBV7-9 and TRBJ1-6; D is unclear. CDR1 is SEHNR, CDR2 FQNEAQ, per germline (reference sequence). This CDR3 contains 13 residues. The germline V and J ends were trimmed by 5 bases and 13 bases, with 15 bases remaining between them. The CDR3 sequence is CASSMSEFTPLHF. The CDR3 DNA reads as TGTGCCAGCAGCATGTCAGAATTCACCCCCCTCCACTTT.

The chain recombines TRBV7-3 with TRBJ1-1; the match to TRBD1 covers 12 bases. V lost 0 bases, J lost 4 bases, and 6 bases stayed unmatched. The CDR3 covers 17 residues. The germline CDR1 and CDR2 sequences are SGHTA and FQGTGA. CDR3 coding DNA: TGTGCCAGCAGCTTAACACCCTCGGGACAGGGGGCCACTGAAGCTTTCTTT. Translating gives CASSLTPSGQGATEAFF.

The chain has TRBV7-7 and TRBJ2-1, with TRBD2 matching over 9 bases. The CDR3 totals 17 residues. CDR1 and CDR2 (germline): SSHAT, FNYEAQ (reference sequence). V trimming: 2 bases; J trimming: 8 bases; junction bases outside the gene matches: 13. In DNA, the CDR3 is TGTGCCAGCAGCTTAATCCCGGGGAGTAGCGGGAGCGATGAGCAGTTCTTC. It encodes CASSLIPGSSGSDEQFF.

The chain couples TRBV7-6 to TRBJ2-7; 8 bases match TRBD2. V shed 5 bases, J shed 4 bases, and the junction held 7 bases outside the gene matches. Germline values: CDR1 SGHVS, CDR2 FNYEAQ. The CDR3 is 14 residues long. DNA for the CDR3: TGTGCCAGCAGCAGAGCGGGAGAAGGTTACGAGCAGTACTTC. It translates to CASSRAGEGYEQYF.

The chain employs TRBV18 and TRBJ1-1, with a possible D match to TRBD1 (5 bases). The germline V gene has CDR1 KGHSH and CDR2 LQKENI. This CDR3 has 15 amino acids. Trimming cost V 4 bases and J 3 bases, with 15 bases left between them. Here the CDR3 DNA reads TGTGCCAGCTCACAATTGGGGGGGTTGGACACTGAAGCTTTCTTT. It specifies CASSQLGGLDTEAFF.

V gene TRBV6-6 combines with J gene TRBJ1-1; possible D gene TRBD1, 5 bases. CDR1 is MNHNY and CDR2 is SVGAGI in the germline V gene (reference sequence). The V gene lost 1 base and the J gene lost 6 bases, with 15 bases spanning the gap. The CDR3 has 15 residues. The CDR3 region is CASSYLGGEGAEAFF. The CDR3 DNA sequence: TGTGCCAGCAGTTACTTGGGGGGGGAGGGTGCTGAAGCTTTCTTT.

The chain combines TRBV4-1 with TRBJ2-7, with 7 bases that match TRBD1. Germline CDR1 MGHRA, CDR2 YSYEKL. CDR3 length equals 15 residues. J was trimmed by 6 bases and V by 1 base; bases with no gene match: 9. The CDR3 DNA reads as TGCGCCAGCAGCCAAGTATCCGGACAGGTGGGCGAGCAGTACTTC. Its protein product is CASSQVSGQVGEQYF.